This TCR beta chain comes out of a study of human T cells and chemical hapten exposure. Noted time point: patch test 2, 6 weeks after DPC sensitization. Treatment denoted: therapeutic diphenylcyclopropenone sensitization with weekly scalp DPC. This CDR3 region has 13 residues. Germline loops: CDR1 LNHDA, CDR2 SQIVND (reference sequence). V was cut by 3 bases and J by 7 bases, with 13 bases left in between. MiXCR was run by TCRdb on the RACE reads, yielding one entry per CDR3 protein. The sample holds 80,000 to 100,000 distinct CDR3 sequences, 9.3% seen once. This clonotype turned up a few times. The sequencing here drew on whole blood, taken in connection with sensitization to the hapten diphenylcyclopropenone (DPC). The J gene is TRBJ2-7, the V gene TRBV19; TRBD1 is a possible D gene (6 bases). This receptor was taken from a woman between 40 and 55 years old with alopecia areata. Some clones in this sample may be carry-over from other donors' samples. The CDR3 here is CASSIQGGREQYF. The CDR3 nucleotides read TGTGCCAGTAGTATTCAAGGGGGAAGGGAGCAGTACTTC.